These 24 T cell receptor beta chains came from one sample sequenced in a study of blood T cell repertoires in COVID-19. Assay used: immunoSEQ multiplex PCR; TCRdb lists only in-frame clones, some missing. The profile shows over 100,000 clones, approximately 80% of them singletons. The sample comprised peripheral blood. These receptors originate from a woman in her seventies with acute or convalescent COVID-19.

V usage is TRBV10-1 and J usage is TRBJ2-3, with a tentative D call TRBD2 (5 bases). V was shortened by 2 bases and J by 5 bases, with 20 bases between the two germline ends. The V gene's germline CDR1 is WNHNN and CDR2 SYGVQD (reference sequence). CDR3 size: 17 residues. DNA for the CDR3: TGCGCCAGCAGTGAGACCCCCAGGACTGCCTACGGAGATACGCAGTATTTT. Translation: CASSETPRTAYGDTQYF.

The genes are TRBV5-1 and TRBJ1-3; D unresolved. Germline V gene data show CDR1 as SGHRS and CDR2 as YFSETQ. The CDR3 is made up of 13 amino acids. V was trimmed by 0 bases and J by 4 bases, leaving 5 bases between them. The CDR3 loop reads CASSLDGGNTIYF. The CDR3 nucleotides read TGCGCCAGCAGCTTGGACGGGGGAAACACCATATATTTT.

This chain uses TRBV7-3 with TRBJ1-4, with 9 nucleotides matching TRBD1. The CDR3 contains 14 residues. Germline V gene sequence: CDR1 SGHTA, CDR2 FQGTGA. The V gene end was trimmed by 2 bases and the J gene end by 6 bases; junction bases not matched to a gene: 1. The CDR3 sequence is CASSLGDRDEKLFF. The CDR3 DNA reads TGTGCCAGCAGCTTAGGGGACAGGGATGAAAAACTGTTTTTT.

The V call is TRBV5-8, the J call TRBJ1-2; 7 bases line up with TRBD1. V was clipped by 5 bases and J by 2 bases; unmatched bases: 9. This CDR3 has 15 residues. Per germline, CDR1 SGHTS and CDR2 YDEGEE. CDR3 sequence reads: CASRAGTVENYGYTF. Written as DNA, the CDR3 is TGTGCCAGCAGGGCCGGGACAGTGGAGAACTATGGCTACACCTTC. Together with reference TRBV5-8 and TRBJ1-2, the CDR3 gives the full variable domain: EAGVTQSPTHLIKTRGQQATLRCSPISGHTSVYWYQQALGLGLQFLLWYDEGEERNRGNFPPRFSGRQFPNYSSELNVNALELEDSALYLCASRAGTVENYGYTFGSGTRLTVV.

The gene calls are TRBV5-4 and TRBJ1-2, with D maybe TRBD1 (5 bases). CDR1 is SGHNT and CDR2 is YYREEE in the germline V gene (reference sequence). The CDR3 runs to 17 residues. V lost 0 bases and J lost 1, with 16 bases in between. As DNA, the CDR3 is TGTGCCAGCAGCTTGGGCCCAAGACAGTACCTTAACTATGGCTACACCTTC. It encodes CASSLGPRQYLNYGYTF.

J is TRBJ2-7 and V is TRBV6-1; D perhaps matches TRBD2 (5 bases). Per germline, CDR1 MNHNS and CDR2 SASEGT. The CDR3 is 15 amino acids. The V gene lost 1 base and the J gene lost 2 bases, with 12 bases spanning the gap. The CDR3 loop reads CASSEGPRLTYEQYV. In nucleotides, the CDR3 is TGTGCCAGCAGTGAAGGACCCCGACTAACCTACGAGCAGTACGTC.

CDR3 DNA: TGTGCCAGCAGTTACAAGGGGGCCACTAATGAAAAACTGTTTTTT. This codes for CASSYKGATNEKLFF. V gene TRBV27 combines with J gene TRBJ1-4, with TRBD1 matching 7 bases. Germline CDR1 is MNHEY and CDR2 is SMNVEV (reference sequence). V dropped 4 bases and J dropped 2; count of bases not matched to a gene: 4. CDR3 size: 15 residues.

The J gene is TRBJ1-1, the V gene TRBV5-8; no reliable D call. The CDR3 loop spans 14 amino acids. Per the germline V gene, CDR1 is SGHTS and CDR2 is YDEGEE. V lost 1 base and J lost 11, with 18 bases in between. CDR3 in DNA: TGTGCCAGCAGCTTGATAGCGACATCCTTACGGGCTTTCTTT. Translated, it gives CASSLIATSLRAFF.

The chain combines TRBV27 with TRBJ2-1, with TRBD2 matching over 9 bases. The CDR3 covers 14 residues. Germline V gives CDR1 MNHEY, CDR2 SMNVEV (reference sequence). Trimming removed 2 bases from V and 5 bases from J; junction bases left unmatched: 1. The CDR3 DNA sequence: TGTGCCAGCAGTTTACGGACTAGCGACAATGAGCAGTTCTTC. Protein sequence: CASSLRTSDNEQFF.

The rearrangement joins TRBV11-3 to TRBJ1-1; D is uncertain. In germline, CDR1 is SGHNT, CDR2 YENEEA. Trimming removed 1 base at V and 3 bases at J, with 6 bases between. This CDR3 spans 13 amino acids. CDR3 region: CASSLVRYTEAFF. The CDR3 DNA is TGTGCCAGCAGCTTAGTACGGTACACTGAAGCTTTCTTT.

The gene calls are TRBV7-3 and TRBJ2-2; 7 nucleotides match TRBD1. The germline V gene encodes CDR1 SGHTA and CDR2 FQGTGA. J was trimmed by 4 bases and V by 5 bases; bases with no gene match: 7. CDR3 length: 15 residues. In nucleotides, the CDR3 is TGTGCCAGCAGCACAGACAGGGCTAGCACCGGGGAGCTGTTTTTT. This translates into CASSTDRASTGELFF.

V is TRBV7-3 and J is TRBJ2-1; 7 nucleotides align to TRBD2. CDR1 and CDR2 (germline): SGHTA, FQGTGA. The V segment lost 0 bases and the J segment 4 bases; nucleotides outside the gene matches: 6. This CDR3 spans 16 amino acids. The CDR3 nucleotides read TGTGCCAGCAGCTTAACGGGAGGGACTGGATACAATGAGCAGTTCTTC. Translated, it gives CASSLTGGTGYNEQFF.

This chain joins TRBV7-9 and TRBJ1-6; unclear D gene. The CDR3 is 14 amino acids. Germline V gives CDR1 SEHNR, CDR2 FQNEAQ (reference sequence). The V end was cut by 3 bases, the J end by 10 bases, with 13 bases between. CDR3: CASSFMEGSSPLHF. Here the CDR3 DNA reads TGTGCCAGCAGCTTTATGGAGGGATCCTCACCCCTCCACTTT. The complete variable domain, with remaining parts taken from reference TRBV7-9 and TRBJ1-6, reads DTGVSQNPRHKITKRGQNVTFRCDPISEHNRLYWYRQTLGQGPEFLTYFQNEAQLEKSRLLSDRFSAERPKGSFSTLEIQRTEQGDSAMYLCASSFMEGSSPLHFGNGTRLTVT.

The rearrangement links TRBV6-5 to TRBJ1-2; 7 bases are shared with TRBD1. Trimming cost V 6 bases and J 3 bases; bases outside gene matches: 7. Per the germline V gene, CDR1 is MNHEY and CDR2 is SVGAGI. The CDR3 has 14 residues. DNA of the CDR3: TGTGCCAGCAGCCAAGGGGGCGGTGACTATGGCTACACCTTC. Its protein product is CASSQGGGDYGYTF.

The CDR3 nucleotides read TGTGCCAGCTCCCAAGGAAGGGGAACAACTAATGAAAAACTGTTTTTT. Its protein product is CASSQGRGTTNEKLFF. V gene TRBV18 combines with J gene TRBJ1-4, with D possibly matching TRBD1 (5 bases). Germline loops: CDR1 KGHSH, CDR2 LQKENI. V gave up 6 bases and J gave up 0 bases, with 14 bases separating them. The CDR3 consists of 16 residues. Full variable domain (outside the CDR3, taken from reference TRBV18 and TRBJ1-4): NAGVMQNPRHLVRRRGQEARLRCSPMKGHSHVYWYRQLPEEGLKFMVYLQKENIIDESGMPKERFSAEFPKEGPSILRIQQVVRGDSAAYFCASSQGRGTTNEKLFFGSGTQLSVL.

This sequence joins TRBV19 and TRBJ2-1; TRBD1 agrees at 8 bases. The trim removed 1 base at V and 8 bases at J, leaving 7 bases unmatched. CDR3 size: 15 residues. Germline lookup yields CDR1 LNHDA and CDR2 SQIVND (reference sequence). CDR3 nucleotide sequence: TGTGCCAGTAGTATAGGGACAGGGCAGAAATATGAGCAGTTCTTC. Its protein product is CASSIGTGQKYEQFF.

The chain employs TRBV24-1 and TRBJ1-1, with a tentative D call TRBD1 (5 bases). CDR1 and CDR2 (germline): KGHDR, SFDVKD. The CDR3 consists of 13 residues. Trimming pared 4 bases from V and 2 bases from J, leaving 7 bases between. CDR3 in amino acids: CATSDGGNTEAFF. DNA of the CDR3: TGTGCCACCAGTGACGGGGGTAACACTGAAGCTTTCTTT.

The chain carries TRBV23-1 and TRBJ2-7, with 8 bases identical to TRBD2. TRBV23-1 is filed as an ORF, its function uncertain. The V gene end was trimmed by 7 bases and the J gene end by 2 bases; junction bases not matched to a gene: 7. This CDR3 spans 14 amino acids. CDR3 DNA: TGCGCCAGCAACTCGGGGGGGTGCCCCTACGAGCAGTACGTC. Amino acid sequence: CASNSGGCPYEQYV.

This clone occurred once. The genes are TRBV7-9 and TRBJ2-1, with 8 nucleotides matching TRBD2. With V trimmed by 5 bases and J by 6 bases, 9 bases remained unmatched. CDR3 length: 15 residues. Germline V lookup: CDR1 SEHNR, CDR2 FQNEAQ (reference sequence). The CDR3 DNA sequence: TGTGCCAGCAGCCCTACCGGGACTAGTATCAATGAGCAGTTCTTC. As protein: CASSPTGTSINEQFF. Based on the CDR3 plus reference TRBV7-9 and TRBJ2-1, the full variable domain is DTGVSQNPRHKITKRGQNVTFRCDPISEHNRLYWYRQTLGQGPEFLTYFQNEAQLEKSRLLSDRFSAERPKGSFSTLEIQRTEQGDSAMYLCASSPTGTSINEQFFGPGTRLTVL.

This clone was seen a single time. The rearrangement uses TRBV7-9 and TRBJ2-3; 7 bases fit TRBD2. J was trimmed by 0 bases and V by 0 bases; bases with no gene match: 0. The CDR3 is 15 amino acids. Germline assignment: CDR1 SEHNR and CDR2 FQNEAQ (reference sequence). CDR3 bases: TGTGCCAGCAGCTTAGCAGCGGGGAGCACAGATACGCAGTATTTT. It translates to CASSLAAGSTDTQYF.

The chain employs TRBV20-1 and TRBJ2-7, with D perhaps matching TRBD2 (7 bases). The V gene's germline CDR1 is DFQATT and CDR2 SNEGSKA (reference sequence). The V and J ends lost 3 bases and 10 bases respectively, with 22 bases between them. This CDR3 has 14 amino acids. DNA for the CDR3: TGCAGTGCTAGTACTCTTGGGGGGGCATCCGGACAGTACTTC. Amino acid sequence: CSASTLGGASGQYF.

The rearrangement uses TRBV2 and TRBJ2-7; D possibly corresponds to TRBD2 (5 bases). The V gene's germline CDR1 is SNHLY and CDR2 FYNNEI. Trimming shortened V by 6 bases and J by 0 bases, and 15 bases separated the two germline ends. CDR3 length equals 15 residues. The DNA for the CDR3 is TGTGCCAGCAGGTCCAGACTAATAGCCTCCTACGAGCAGTACTTC. It is translated as CASRSRLIASYEQYF.

This chain uses TRBV14 with TRBJ2-7; 7 bases agree with TRBD1. Germline values: CDR1 SGHDN, CDR2 FVKESK. The CDR3 is made up of 15 amino acids. J was trimmed by 6 bases and V by 3 bases; bases with no gene match: 11. The CDR3 region has the DNA TGTGCCAGCAGCCAGGGGACAGCACCCCGGGGCGAGCAGTACGTC. Its translation is CASSQGTAPRGEQYV.

The chain combines TRBV10-3 with TRBJ2-7, with D possibly TRBD2 on 6 matching bases. V lost 5 bases and J lost 0, with 11 bases in between. This CDR3 has 14 amino acids. Germline V gives CDR1 ENHRY, CDR2 SYGVKD. The CDR3 protein is CAISPGLHSYEQYF. The CDR3 nucleotides read TGTGCCATCAGTCCGGGACTCCACTCCTACGAGCAGTACTTC.